This T cell receptor beta chain was retrieved from a study of shared clonotypes between healthy human individuals. Assay runs were performed at deep level. Generated by immunoSEQ multiplex PCR, the TCRdb table keeps only in-frame clones and is missing some. In the table there are about 1 million clones, approximately 70% of which are singletons. Germline V gives CDR1 KGHSH, CDR2 LQKENI. The V gene lost 3 bases and the J gene lost 5 bases, with 9 bases spanning the gap. The CDR3 has 13 residues. The sequencing sample was made of memory CD4+ T cells sorted from blood. As for subset: CD45RA-negative fraction. The source is a man aged 18 to 29 in good health. This sequence joins TRBV18 and TRBJ2-3; D gene ambiguous. The CDR3 DNA is TGTGCCAGCTCACCTACCCGCCAAGATACGCAGTATTTT. It encodes CASSPTRQDTQYF.